In this sample, the clone carrying this T cell receptor (beta chain) turned up many times. Antigen: not known. Overall study results and limits: In terms of TCR gene usage, tumor memory CD4+ T cells clustered together with blood and lymph node memory CD4+ cells, as well as with lymph node naive CD4+ cells. Tumor-infiltrating Treg TCR alpha and beta sequences overlapped most with tumor naive CD4+ T cells, then blood naive.

Tregs were sorted as CD4+CD25+CD127-/low cells. Trimming cost V 2 bases and J 3 bases, with 7 bases left between them. This CDR3 is 13 amino acids long. The germline V gene encodes CDR1 MNHEY and CDR2 SVGAGI. Full-length variable regions came from constant-region reverse primers plus semi-nested Nested Universal Primer A PCR. TCRdb re-derived calls from the 5' RACE reads in MiXCR, one entry per CDR3 protein. In the table there are around 34,000 distinct CDR3 sequences, roughly a quarter of which are singletons. The sequence came from a female donor with breast cancer. V gene TRBV6-5 combines with J gene TRBJ1-1; D call uncertain. The sample comprised tumor-infiltrating Tregs sorted from the breast tumor. This CDR3 is CASSYRSDTEAFF. Written as DNA, the CDR3 is TGTGCCAGCAGTTACCGGTCAGACACTGAAGCTTTCTTT.